Listed below are T cell receptor beta chains from one sample, sequenced in a study of human T cells and chemical hapten exposure. MiXCR, applied by TCRdb to the RACE reads, yields one record per CDR3 protein. The sample carries about 79,000 distinct CDR3 sequences, around 8.7% recorded once. Sequenced material: whole blood. Source of these receptors: a male donor in good health. Some clones in this sample may be carry-over from other donors' samples. The CDR3 runs from the conserved cysteine through the conserved F or W. Each record gives: J gene, clone size, CDR3 length, V gene, D gene, CDR3 DNA, CDR3 protein. D genes are given only for firm matches. The size of a clone is reported for some rows only, either as once, few or many, or as a class for expanded clones.

J gene: TRBJ2-3; clone size: many; CDR3 length: 16; V gene: TRBV5-8; D gene: TRBD2; CDR3 DNA: TGTGCCAGCAGCTCCGCCGCGGGAGGGCCAGGAGATACGCAGTATTTT; CDR3 protein: CASSSAAGGPGDTQYF
J gene: TRBJ1-5; clone size: -; CDR3 length: 14; V gene: TRBV10-3; D gene: TRBD1; CDR3 DNA: TGTGCAATCAGTGAGGGACAGGGGAATCAGCACCAGCATTTT; CDR3 protein: CAISEGQGNQHQHF
J gene: TRBJ2-1; clone size: many; CDR3 length: 14; V gene: TRBV20-1; D gene: TRBD2; CDR3 DNA: TGCAGTGCTCTGACTAGCGGGAGGGCAGATGAGCAGTTCTTC; CDR3 protein: CSALTSGRADEQFF
J gene: TRBJ2-7; clone size: few; CDR3 length: 13; V gene: TRBV27; D gene: -; CDR3 DNA: TGTGCCAGCAGTTTTGTGGGGCCAGAAGAGCAGTACTTC; CDR3 protein: CASSFVGPEEQYF
J gene: TRBJ1-1; clone size: -; CDR3 length: 12; V gene: TRBV6-6; D gene: -; CDR3 DNA: TGTGCCAGCTACAGCATGAACACTGAAGCTTTCTTT; CDR3 protein: CASYSMNTEAFF
J gene: TRBJ1-1; clone size: few; CDR3 length: 15; V gene: TRBV5-1; D gene: -; CDR3 DNA: TGCGCCAGCAGCAACACAGGCGGAGAAAGCACTGAAGCTTTCTTT; CDR3 protein: CASSNTGGESTEAFF
J gene: TRBJ1-1; clone size: many; CDR3 length: 12; V gene: TRBV12-3/TRBV12-4; D gene: -; CDR3 DNA: TGTGCCAGCAGCCGACAGAACACTGAAGCTTTCTTT; CDR3 protein: CASSRQNTEAFF
J gene: TRBJ2-5; clone size: few; CDR3 length: 15; V gene: TRBV20-1; D gene: TRBD2; CDR3 DNA: TGCAGTGCTACCCGACTAGCGGGGGACCAAGAGACCCAGTACTTC; CDR3 protein: CSATRLAGDQETQYF
J gene: TRBJ2-3; clone size: -; CDR3 length: 17; V gene: TRBV7-8; D gene: TRBD2; CDR3 DNA: TGTGCCAGCAGCTTAAGGGGTGGCGGGAGTGGCACAGATACGCAGTATTTT; CDR3 protein: CASSLRGGGSGTDTQYF
J gene: TRBJ2-7; clone size: many; CDR3 length: 15; V gene: TRBV10-1; D gene: -; CDR3 DNA: TGCGCCAGCAGTGAGACGGGCAGGGGTCGGTACGAGCAGTACTTC; CDR3 protein: CASSETGRGRYEQYF
J gene: TRBJ2-7; clone size: few; CDR3 length: 16; V gene: TRBV21-1; D gene: -; CDR3 DNA: TGTGCCAGCAGCCCACCCGGGAGTTTAATCCTCCACGAGCAGTACTTC; CDR3 protein: CASSPPGSLILHEQYF
J gene: TRBJ1-2; clone size: -; CDR3 length: 13; V gene: TRBV15; D gene: -; CDR3 DNA: TGTGCCACCAGCAGAGGGGGGGCGTATGGCTACACCTTC; CDR3 protein: CATSRGGAYGYTF
J gene: TRBJ2-5; clone size: few; CDR3 length: 16; V gene: TRBV10-3; D gene: TRBD1; CDR3 DNA: TGTGCCATCAGTGAGTCAGGGACAGGAGACCAAGAGACCCAGTACTTC; CDR3 protein: CAISESGTGDQETQYF
J gene: TRBJ2-1; clone size: few; CDR3 length: 16; V gene: TRBV4-2; D gene: TRBD2; CDR3 DNA: TGTGCCAGCAGCCCGAATACGGGGGGAAACTACAATGAGCAGTTCTTC; CDR3 protein: CASSPNTGGNYNEQFF
J gene: TRBJ2-3; clone size: once; CDR3 length: 17; V gene: TRBV29-1; D gene: TRBD2; CDR3 DNA: TGCAGCGCTTTTACGGCCGAGCGGGGGGGCAGGACAGATACGCAGTATTTT; CDR3 protein: CSAFTAERGGRTDTQYF
J gene: TRBJ2-3; clone size: few; CDR3 length: 17; V gene: TRBV7-7; D gene: -; CDR3 DNA: TGTGCCAGCAGCTTAGCGCCCGGGGGCCGGGGGACAGATACGCAGTATTTT; CDR3 protein: CASSLAPGGRGTDTQYF
J gene: TRBJ1-1; clone size: -; CDR3 length: 14; V gene: TRBV18; D gene: -; CDR3 DNA: TGTGCCAGCTCACCACAGGGAGAAAACACTGAAGCTTTCTTT; CDR3 protein: CASSPQGENTEAFF
J gene: TRBJ1-1; clone size: many; CDR3 length: 14; V gene: TRBV6-6; D gene: -; CDR3 DNA: TGTGCCAGCAGTTACTCAACCGAGGGCACTGAAGCTTTCTTT; CDR3 protein: CASSYSTEGTEAFF
J gene: TRBJ2-3; clone size: few; CDR3 length: 16; V gene: TRBV7-9; D gene: TRBD2; CDR3 DNA: TGTGCCAGCAGCCCGACTAGCGGGAGGGCCGAAGATACGCAGTATTTT; CDR3 protein: CASSPTSGRAEDTQYF
J gene: TRBJ1-4; clone size: few; CDR3 length: 14; V gene: TRBV25-1; D gene: TRBD1; CDR3 DNA: TGTGCCAGCAGTGACCCGGGGACAGTTGAAAAACTGTTTTTT; CDR3 protein: CASSDPGTVEKLFF
J gene: TRBJ2-4; clone size: few; CDR3 length: 14; V gene: TRBV6-5; D gene: TRBD2; CDR3 DNA: TGTGCCAGCAGTTACGTTGCACGGGGGGGCATTCAGTACTTC; CDR3 protein: CASSYVARGGIQYF
J gene: TRBJ2-1; clone size: -; CDR3 length: 14; V gene: TRBV7-2; D gene: -; CDR3 DNA: TGTGCCAGCAGCTTATTCGACTCCCGCAATGAGCAGTTCTTC; CDR3 protein: CASSLFDSRNEQFF
J gene: TRBJ1-6; clone size: -; CDR3 length: 18; V gene: TRBV27; D gene: -; CDR3 DNA: TGTGCCAGCAGCGACAGCCCTATTTACCAGATCTTTGATTCACCCCTCCACTTT; CDR3 protein: CASSDSPIYQIFDSPLHF
J gene: TRBJ1-2; clone size: many; CDR3 length: 13; V gene: TRBV12-3/TRBV12-4; D gene: TRBD1; CDR3 DNA: TGTGCCAGCAGTCCAGGACAGGACTATGGCTACACCTTC; CDR3 protein: CASSPGQDYGYTF
J gene: TRBJ2-2; clone size: few; CDR3 length: 16; V gene: TRBV29-1; D gene: TRBD2; CDR3 DNA: TGCAGCGCCCGGGGGGATTTCTCCCAAAACACCGGGGAGCTGTTTTTT; CDR3 protein: CSARGDFSQNTGELFF
J gene: TRBJ2-3; clone size: -; CDR3 length: 14; V gene: TRBV4-3; D gene: -; CDR3 DNA: TGCGCCAGCAGCCTCGACACACTCACAGATACGCAGTATTTT; CDR3 protein: CASSLDTLTDTQYF
J gene: TRBJ2-6; clone size: few; CDR3 length: 18; V gene: TRBV5-5; D gene: -; CDR3 DNA: TGTGCCAGCAGCTTTTCGACAGTCGTAAGCTCTGGGGCCAACGTCCTGACTTTC; CDR3 protein: CASSFSTVVSSGANVLTF
J gene: TRBJ2-7; clone size: few; CDR3 length: 14; V gene: TRBV27; D gene: TRBD2; CDR3 DNA: TGTGCCAGCAGTTTAGGTGGTAGCGGGACAGAGCAGTACTTC; CDR3 protein: CASSLGGSGTEQYF
J gene: TRBJ2-3; clone size: -; CDR3 length: 12; V gene: TRBV20-1; D gene: -; CDR3 DNA: TGCAGTGCTAGTCCAGCGGAGACGTCGCAGTATTTT; CDR3 protein: CSASPAETSQYF
J gene: TRBJ2-1; clone size: -; CDR3 length: 16; V gene: TRBV4-2; D gene: -; CDR3 DNA: TGTGCCAGCAGCCAAGGCTTAGGGGAAGGCTACAATGAGCAGTTCTTC; CDR3 protein: CASSQGLGEGYNEQFF
J gene: TRBJ1-1; clone size: few; CDR3 length: 11; V gene: TRBV2; D gene: -; CDR3 DNA: TGTGCCAGCAGTGAAACTAGTGAAGCTTTCTTT; CDR3 protein: CASSETSEAFF
J gene: TRBJ2-1; clone size: many; CDR3 length: 14; V gene: TRBV6-1; D gene: -; CDR3 DNA: TGTGCCAGCAGTGAATTAAAGGAGACGGGTGAGCAGTTCTTC; CDR3 protein: CASSELKETGEQFF
J gene: TRBJ1-6; clone size: few; CDR3 length: 17; V gene: TRBV4-1; D gene: TRBD1; CDR3 DNA: TGCGCCAGCAGCCTGATTCTCCGGGACAGGGATAAGTCACCCCTCCACTTT; CDR3 protein: CASSLILRDRDKSPLHF
J gene: TRBJ2-2; clone size: -; CDR3 length: 14; V gene: TRBV20-1; D gene: TRBD1; CDR3 DNA: TGCAGTGCTAGGGGGACAGGGCCTACCGGGGAGCTGTTTTTT; CDR3 protein: CSARGTGPTGELFF